The rows below give T cell receptor beta chains drawn from one sample of a study of T-cell reconstitution after alpha-beta-depleted transplantation in children. TCRdb re-derived calls from the PCR reads in MiXCR, one entry per CDR3 protein. Here the sample spans fewer than 550,000 distinct CDR3 sequences, about a tenth being singletons. The sequencing used PBMCs from the stem cell graft donor, collected from the stem cell graft. Source of these receptors: a human donor who donated a stem cell graft to a child with acute myeloid leukemia. The conserved cysteine and the conserved F or W are not part of the CDR3 here. Each record gives: V gene, CDR3 protein.

v_gene: TRBV21-1; CDR3aa: ASSKDRANEQF
v_gene: TRBV6-2/TRBV6-3; CDR3aa: ASSPTRRGKTGANVLT
v_gene: TRBV10-3; CDR3aa: AISVTGDTDTQY
v_gene: TRBV7-6; CDR3aa: ASSSPLGLAGTGTDTQY
v_gene: TRBV20-1; CDR3aa: SATKGKLTDTQY
v_gene: TRBV20-1; CDR3aa: SARDRRRKPNRAPSNFQETQY
v_gene: TRBV11-2; CDR3aa: ASSLEQRAETQY
v_gene: TRBV20-1; CDR3aa: SARDRDRGPYEQY
v_gene: TRBV5-1; CDR3aa: ASSLAGGDRIKAKNIQY
v_gene: TRBV7-8; CDR3aa: ASTIPGRGETQY
v_gene: TRBV6-1; CDR3aa: ASSEVGGTGYGYT
v_gene: TRBV5-6; CDR3aa: ASSSPGPRHGYT
v_gene: TRBV7-6; CDR3aa: ASSPGWAGGDSGANVLT
v_gene: TRBV29-1; CDR3aa: SVDWGRGEQY
v_gene: TRBV5-1; CDR3aa: ASSSDGDTEAF
v_gene: TRBV5-1; CDR3aa: ASSLPSGANVLT
v_gene: TRBV5-1; CDR3aa: ASSQSPGNTEAF
v_gene: TRBV12-3/TRBV12-4; CDR3aa: ASSFRDRTDTQY
v_gene: TRBV5-1; CDR3aa: ASILSGRDYEQY
v_gene: TRBV20-1; CDR3aa: SAYGLAVTDTQY
v_gene: TRBV5-1; CDR3aa: ASSSLTSGPYNEQF
v_gene: TRBV10-3; CDR3aa: AISESGTPGYEQY
v_gene: TRBV7-9; CDR3aa: ASNQGGSGELF
v_gene: TRBV4-2; CDR3aa: ASSPDGRGYDNEQF
v_gene: TRBV10-3; CDR3aa: AIRSSGRSSGYT